Below, one T cell receptor beta chain is given with its context. The sample is drawn from a study of ipilimumab plus nivolumab after autologous stem cell transplantation. Starting 14 to 28 days after autologous transplant, ipilimumab 1 mg/kg was given. V was clipped by 0 bases and J by 3 bases, with 9 bases between them. The germline V gene encodes CDR1 LNHNV and CDR2 YYDKDF (reference sequence). The CDR3 covers 14 residues. TCRdb's table, derived via immunoSEQ multiplex PCR, lists solely in-frame clones and lacks some. Of tens of thousands of clones listed, about 83% were seen once; the top ten hold roughly 2%.

This sequence originates from a male donor with diffuse large B-cell lymphoma. The chain carries TRBV15 and TRBJ2-7, with TRBD2 as a possible D gene (5 bases). The specimen comprised PBMCs, sampled in a trial of ipilimumab plus nivolumab as post-transplant consolidation. This CDR3 reads CATSRDQAGYEQYF. The CDR3 nucleotides are TGTGCCACCAGCAGAGATCAGGCGGGCTACGAGCAGTACTTC.